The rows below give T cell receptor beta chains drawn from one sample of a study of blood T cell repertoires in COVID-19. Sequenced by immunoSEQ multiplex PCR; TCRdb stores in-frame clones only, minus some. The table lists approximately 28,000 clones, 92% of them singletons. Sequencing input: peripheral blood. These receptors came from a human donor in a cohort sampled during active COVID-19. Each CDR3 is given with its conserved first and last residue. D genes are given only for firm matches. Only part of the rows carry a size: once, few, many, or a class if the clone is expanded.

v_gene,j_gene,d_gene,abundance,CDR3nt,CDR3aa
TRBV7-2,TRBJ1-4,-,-,TGTGCCAGCAGCACCACGAAGGGGTCTAATGAAAAACTGTTTTTT,CASSTTKGSNEKLFF
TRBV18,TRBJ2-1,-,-,TGTGCCAGCTCACCCGGGTGGCTGAATGAGCAGTTCTTC,CASSPGWLNEQFF
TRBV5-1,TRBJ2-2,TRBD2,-,TGCGCCAGCAGCTTGGCAGGCCTAGCGGGACGCTTGAACACCGGGGAGCTGTTTTTT,CASSLAGLAGRLNTGELFF
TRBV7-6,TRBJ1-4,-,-,TGTGCCAGCAGCCCCTTGGGGCTCGGCACTAATGAAAAACTGTTTTTT,CASSPLGLGTNEKLFF
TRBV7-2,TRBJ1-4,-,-,TGTGCCAGCAGCTTAGCCTTGGTGAAAGGGGCTAATGAAAAACTGTTTTTT,CASSLALVKGANEKLFF
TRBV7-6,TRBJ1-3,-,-,TGTGCCAGCAGCCCCCGGGGCAGGGGAACGCCAGGAAACACCATATATTTT,CASSPRGRGTPGNTIYF
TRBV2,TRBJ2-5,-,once,TGTGCCAGCAGACAGGGAGGGGAGACCCAGTACTTC,CASRQGGETQYF
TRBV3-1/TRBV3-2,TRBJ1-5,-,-,TGTGCCAGCAGCCAAAACAGGCGGCAGCCCCAGCATTTT,CASSQNRRQPQHF
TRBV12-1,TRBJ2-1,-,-,TGTGCCAGCAGCTTACTAGCGGGGGGAGTTCGGAATGAGCAGTTCTTC,CASSLLAGGVRNEQFF
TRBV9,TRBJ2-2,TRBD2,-,TGTGCCAGCGGGGCGAGCGGGGTAAACACCGGGGAGCTGTTTTTT,CASGASGVNTGELFF
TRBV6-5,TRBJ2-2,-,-,TGTGCCAGCAGTTCGGAGGTCGGGGAGCTGTTTTTT,CASSSEVGELFF
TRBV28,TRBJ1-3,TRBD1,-,TGTGCCAGCAGTTCCGAAGGACAGGGGCGAGACTGGACCATATATTTT,CASSSEGQGRDWTIYF
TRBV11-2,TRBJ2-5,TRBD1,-,TGTGCCAGCAGCTTAATGGGCAGGGGGCCGGAGACCCAGTACTTC,CASSLMGRGPETQYF
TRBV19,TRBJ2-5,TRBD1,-,TGTGCCAGTAGTCCTCACAGGGACAGGTACGAAGAGACCCAGTACTTC,CASSPHRDRYEETQYF
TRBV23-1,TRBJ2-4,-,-,TGCGCCAGCAGTCAATCACGGCGTCGGAGTTTAAACATTCAGTACTTC,CASSQSRRRSLNIQYF
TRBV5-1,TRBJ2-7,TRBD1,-,TGCGCCAGCAGCTCCCCCGGGACAGCCTACGAGCAGTACTTC,CASSSPGTAYEQYF
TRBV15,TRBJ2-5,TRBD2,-,TGTGCCACCAGCTCCCGGGGGGGAGGAGAGACCCAGTACTTC,CATSSRGGGETQYF
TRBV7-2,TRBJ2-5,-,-,TGTGCCAGCAGCTTAGGTTTGGGGGCCGAGTACTTC,CASSLGLGAEYF
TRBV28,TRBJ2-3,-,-,TGTGCCAGCAGACCACAGGGTTCAGGCACAGATACGCAGTATTTT,CASRPQGSGTDTQYF
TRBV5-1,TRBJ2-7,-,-,TGCGCCAGCAGCTTGGGCTACAGGGTTCAGGGGTACGAGCAGTACTTC,CASSLGYRVQGYEQYF
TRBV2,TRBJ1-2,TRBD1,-,TGTGCCAGCAGACCCGACAGGGTTACCTATGGCTACACCTTC,CASRPDRVTYGYTF
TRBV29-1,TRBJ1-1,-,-,TGCAGCGTCAACCCCGGAGCTGAAGCTTTCTTT,CSVNPGAEAFF